This T cell receptor beta chain was found in a study of blood T cell repertoires in COVID-19. About the research overall: Specimens from acute and convalescent COVID-19 originated in the United States, Italy and Spain. Sources were T cells, B-cell-depleted T cells, or PBMCs; the material itself was cDNA or gDNA.

The ends were cut back, 0 bases at V and 0 bases at J, with 7 bases in the middle. This CDR3 is built from 15 residues. CDR1 and CDR2 (germline): SGHRS, YFSETQ. This clone has a single count. Authors' processing steps: Using reference gene primer amplification, nucleated cell counts were estimated. Using immunoSEQ multiplex PCR, the repertoire was profiled, and TCRdb retains in-frame clones only, with some absent. That table gives V, J and clone size, and the DNA gave D and trimming. Found here are approximately 88,000 clones, roughly 90% of them singletons; the top ten hold approximately 15%. This chain links TRBV5-1 with TRBJ2-1, with a weak D call TRBD1 (5 bases). This clonotype was obtained from a male donor with acute or convalescent COVID-19. What was sequenced was peripheral blood. For the CDR3, the DNA is TGCGCCAGCAGCTTGGCTCAGGGCTCCTACAATGAGCAGTTCTTC. It codes for CASSLAQGSYNEQFF.